These 24 T cell receptor beta chains were all obtained from the same sample, sequenced in a study of blood T cells in healthy people across ages. A sample-barcoded 5' primer and a J-beta primer mix were used in a second PCR of roughly 7 to 12 cycles. TCRdb redid the calling of the 5' RACE reads with MiXCR, one entry per CDR3 protein. The sample lists around 850,000 distinct CDR3 sequences; under 40% were seen once. Sequencing was done on a sample of blood. These receptors all stem from a young man in good health.

Notes on this clonotype: At one end the junction does not follow the germline gene, possibly because of a read error. V is TRBV28 and J is TRBJ2-1; D is undetermined. Germline loops: CDR1 MDHEN, CDR2 SYDVKM. This CDR3 has 11 amino acids. CDR3 DNA: TGCGCCAGCAGTTACATATACGAGCAGTTCTTC. Protein: CASSYIYEQFF.

Note on this clonotype: The junction differs from germline at one of its ends, possibly a read error. V is TRBV7-6 and J is TRBJ2-1, with 7 bases that match TRBD1. The germline CDR1 and CDR2 sequences are SGHVS and FNYEAQ. CDR3 size: 15 residues. The DNA for the CDR3 is TGTGCCGGCAGCAAGACACTACAGGGGAACAATGAGCAGTTCTTC. Its protein is CAGSKTLQGNNEQFF.

This clonotype has more than one count but fewer than ten. This chain links TRBV3-1 with TRBJ2-2; tentatively, D is TRBD1 (6 bases). V was pared by 4 bases and J by 5 bases, with 14 bases between. CDR1 is LGHDT, CDR2 YNNKEL, per germline (reference sequence). The CDR3 spans 15 residues. The CDR3 sequence is CASSPQGSGTGELFF. The CDR3 region has the DNA TGTGCCAGCAGCCCACAGGGTTCGGGGACCGGGGAGCTGTTTTTT.

The chain uses TRBV20-1 and TRBJ2-1; a possible D gene is TRBD2 (6 bases). Germline V gene sequence: CDR1 DFQATT, CDR2 SNEGSKA (reference sequence). This CDR3 has 15 amino acids. Trimming stripped 0 bases from V and 6 bases from J, with 15 bases between. The DNA for the CDR3 is TGCAGTGCTAGAGATATGCGGGGAGCGGGCAATGAGCAGTTCTTC. Translating gives CSARDMRGAGNEQFF.

This clonotype has a count of ten or more. The chain links TRBV12-3 or TRBV12-4 to TRBJ2-1; 11 nucleotides match TRBD2. CDR3 length equals 18 residues. The V segment lost 6 bases and the J segment 0 bases; nucleotides outside the gene matches: 10. Here the CDR3 DNA reads TGTGCCAGCAGAATAACTAGCGGGGGCCATATCTCCTACAATGAGCAGTTCTTC. Translating gives CASRITSGGHISYNEQFF.

In its sample, this clonotype was seen a few times. The chain is built from TRBV4-3 and TRBJ2-5, with D tentatively TRBD2 (5 bases). Trimming cost V 0 bases and J 11 bases, with 13 bases left between them. CDR3 size: 13 residues. Germline CDR1 LGHNA, CDR2 YSLEER. The CDR3 DNA follows: TGCGCCAGCAGCCAAGAGTTAGCGAATGAGCAGTACTTC. Protein product: CASSQELANEQYF.

In its sample, this clonotype was seen once. The genes are TRBV20-1 and TRBJ2-5; 9 bases match TRBD2. Losses at the gene ends were 3 bases for V and 5 bases for J; bases not matched to a gene: 7. CDR1 DFQATT and CDR2 SNEGSKA come from the germline V gene (reference sequence). CDR3 size: 14 residues. The chain's CDR3 is CSARAGGPRETQYF. CDR3 coding DNA: TGCAGTGCTAGGGCGGGGGGGCCGCGGGAGACCCAGTACTTC.

This clonotype was picked up a small number of times. The chain couples TRBV15 to TRBJ2-5, with a possible D match to TRBD2 (5 bases). The CDR3 contains 15 residues. V was trimmed by 1 base and J by 0 bases, leaving 9 bases between them. CDR1 LNHNV and CDR2 YYDKDF come from the germline V gene (reference sequence). CDR3 DNA sequence: TGTGCCACCAGCAGAGTCCCCGGGAACCAAGAGACCCAGTACTTC. Protein sequence: CATSRVPGNQETQYF.

This clonotype has just a few counts. The chain recombines TRBV4-3 with TRBJ2-7; possibly TRBD1 for D (6 bases). The ends were cut back, 2 bases at V and 2 bases at J, with 13 bases in the middle. The CDR3 is made up of 15 amino acids. Per germline, CDR1 LGHNA and CDR2 YSLEER. CDR3 in DNA: TGCGCCAGCAGCCAACGCAGGACAGCCCCCTACGAGCAGTACTTC. Its translation is CASSQRRTAPYEQYF.

The chain couples TRBV6-6 to TRBJ1-5, with D perhaps matching TRBD1 (6 bases). V was cut by 5 bases and J by 5 bases, with 13 bases left in between. The CDR3 runs to 14 residues. CDR1 is MNHNY, CDR2 SVGAGI, per germline (reference sequence). CDR3 amino acids: CASSDGQGYQPQHF. CDR3 sequence (DNA): TGTGCCAGCAGTGACGGGCAGGGGTATCAGCCCCAGCATTTT.

The chain combines TRBV12-3 or TRBV12-4 with TRBJ2-2; D gene ambiguous. The CDR3 loop spans 14 amino acids. V gave up 1 base and J gave up 5 bases, with 8 bases separating them. CDR3 sequence (DNA): TGTGCCAGCAGTTTAGGGGTTTGGACCGGGGAGCTGTTTTTT. Translating it yields CASSLGVWTGELFF.

This clonotype was found a few times. This chain uses TRBV12-3 or TRBV12-4 with TRBJ2-1; D uncertain. CDR3 length: 12 amino acids. Trimming pared 5 bases from V and 10 bases from J, leaving 12 bases between. The CDR3 is CASSPRTVEQFF. Written as DNA, the CDR3 is TGTGCCAGCAGTCCCCGGACGGTCGAGCAGTTCTTC.

The rearrangement joins TRBV6-2 or TRBV6-3 to TRBJ2-2; D unresolved. This CDR3 contains 14 residues. V lost 6 bases and J 5 bases, leaving 13 bases between the germline ends. Germline CDR1 MNHEY, CDR2 SVGEGT. The chain's CDR3 is CASSRGGLTGELFF. The CDR3 DNA reads TGTGCCAGCAGCCGAGGTGGCCTGACCGGGGAGCTGTTTTTT.

The chain links TRBV11-2 to TRBJ2-3; no reliable D call. The CDR3 spans 15 residues. CDR1 is SGHAT and CDR2 is FQNNGV in the germline V gene. The germline V and J ends were trimmed by 2 bases and 0 bases, with 9 bases remaining between them. This CDR3 is CASSLKLISTDTQYF. The DNA of the CDR3 is TGTGCCAGCAGCTTAAAACTTATTAGCACAGATACGCAGTATTTT. Based on the CDR3 plus reference TRBV11-2 and TRBJ2-3, the full variable domain is EAGVAQSPRYKIIEKRQSVAFWCNPISGHATLYWYQQILGQGPKLLIQFQNNGVVDDSQLPKDRFSAERLKGVDSTLKIQPAKLEDSAVYLCASSLKLISTDTQYFGPGTRLTVL.

This clonotype was seen only a few times. The chain is built from TRBV4-1 and TRBJ1-4, with D unclear. This CDR3 spans 17 amino acids. CDR1 is MGHRA and CDR2 is YSYEKL in the germline V gene. V lost 5 bases, J lost 4 bases, and 20 bases lay in between. This CDR3 is CASSLAPGLQSNEKLFF. CDR3 coding DNA: TGCGCCAGCAGCTTGGCGCCAGGCCTCCAGAGTAATGAAAAACTGTTTTTT.

The chain links TRBV10-3 to TRBJ1-5; D is possibly TRBD1 (5 bases). CDR1 and CDR2 (germline): ENHRY, SYGVKD. The CDR3 is 13 amino acids. V was pared by 5 bases and J by 8 bases, with 13 bases between. CDR3 nucleotides: TGTGCCATCAGTTTCAGGGACGGAGAGCCCCAGCATTTT. Protein: CAISFRDGEPQHF.

The CDR3 DNA reads as TGCGCCAGCAGCCCGAACCCCGGGGGGCGAACTGAAGCTTTCTTT. It yields the protein CASSPNPGGRTEAFF. The chain uses TRBV4-3 and TRBJ1-1; perhaps TRBD1 as D (6 bases). This CDR3 spans 15 amino acids. V dropped 4 bases and J dropped 5 bases, with 17 bases sitting between them. Germline V lookup: CDR1 LGHNA, CDR2 YSLEER.

V usage is TRBV7-9 and J usage is TRBJ1-1; D is unclear. The germline V gene has CDR1 SEHNR and CDR2 FQNEAQ (reference sequence). CDR3 length: 15 residues. V lost 3 bases, J lost 2 bases, and 13 bases lay in between. This CDR3 reads CASSLETGGNTEAFF. The CDR3 DNA sequence: TGTGCCAGCAGCTTGGAGACTGGCGGAAACACTGAAGCTTTCTTT.

A word on this clonotype: A much larger clone differs from this one at a single base, so this may be a read error. V and J are TRBV7-2 and TRBJ2-1; 8 bases agree with TRBD2. J lost 13 bases, V lost 0 bases, and 5 bases had no gene match. The CDR3 has 13 residues. Germline CDR1 reads SGHTA; CDR2 reads FQGNSA. The CDR3 is CASSLAREETQFF. CDR3 sequence (DNA): TGTGCCAGCAGCTTAGCGCGGGAGGAGACCCAGTTCTTC.

This clonotype was seen ten or more times. The chain joins TRBV18 to TRBJ2-3, with D hard to call. Per the germline V gene, CDR1 is KGHSH and CDR2 is LQKENI. Trimming removed 2 bases at V and 1 base at J, with 13 bases between. The CDR3 length is 16 residues. This CDR3 reads CASSPIQALGTDTQYF. The CDR3 DNA reads as TGTGCCAGCTCACCAATCCAGGCCCTGGGCACAGATACGCAGTATTTT.

The chain has TRBV12-3 or TRBV12-4 and TRBJ1-4, with 7 bases aligning to TRBD1. Losses at the gene ends were 6 bases for V and 4 bases for J; bases not matched to a gene: 8. CDR3 size: 15 residues. The CDR3 DNA reads TGTGCCAGCAGCCCGGCAGGGGGGGGTAATGAAAAACTGTTTTTT. Its protein product is CASSPAGGGNEKLFF.

As for this clonotype: A read error may be the cause here, since a much bigger clone is one base away. The V and J genes are TRBV12-3 or TRBV12-4 and TRBJ1-2, with D possibly being TRBD1 (6 bases). The CDR3 loop spans 14 amino acids. V lost 5 bases to trimming and J lost 6 bases, with 16 bases between them. The CDR3 protein is CASSVVGARDGYTF. The CDR3 DNA reads as TGTGCCAGCAGTGTAGTGGGGGCTCGAGATGGCTACACCTTC.

This clonotype was seen a few times. The CDR3 coding sequence is TGTGCCAGCGAAAACAGGGAGGGTTCCTACGAGCAGTACTTC. Translating it yields CASENREGSYEQYF. V gene TRBV2 combines with J gene TRBJ2-7, with a weak D call TRBD2 (7 bases). This CDR3 region has 14 residues. Germline CDR1 and CDR2: SNHLY and FYNNEI. The V gene lost 8 bases and the J gene lost 1 base, with 15 bases spanning the gap.

The rearrangement joins TRBV29-1 to TRBJ2-1; the D gene is possibly TRBD2 (5 bases). The J call could be wrong; TRBJ2-7 is a better fit for the DNA end. The CDR3 has 15 residues. The germline CDR1 and CDR2 sequences are SQVTM and ANQGSEA. CDR3 sequence (DNA): TGCAGCGTTGACACGGGGTATACCTTCTACAATGAGCAGTACTTC. It translates to CSVDTGYTFYNEQYF.